The 20 T cell receptor beta chains below all came from one sample that was sequenced in a study of OX40 agonist ivuxolimab in advanced cancers. Some clones are missing from TCRdb's copy, which holds only in-frame ones; the method was immunoSEQ multiplex PCR. The data hold some 120,000 clones, with under 95% observed a single time. The sample in question was CD4+ or CD8+ T cells sorted from blood, obtained in a trial of the OX40 agonist ivuxolimab. These receptors were obtained from an adult with an advanced solid tumor such as melanoma, head and neck, liver or kidney cancer.

The V gene is TRBV18, the J gene TRBJ2-5; tentative D call: TRBD1 (6 bases). The J call could be wrong; TRBJ2-7 is a better fit for the DNA end. CDR1 KGHSH and CDR2 LQKENI come from the germline V gene. This CDR3 has 13 amino acids. The DNA for the CDR3 is TGTGCCAGCTCACCGGACAGAACCTACGAGCAGTACTTC. This gives the protein CASSPDRTYEQYF.

The V call is TRBV6-5, the J call TRBJ2-7; D unclear. From germline, CDR1 is MNHEY and CDR2 SVGAGI. This CDR3 has 13 amino acids. V was clipped by 2 bases and J by 1 base, with 6 bases between them. The CDR3 spells CASSYANSYEQYF. The CDR3 DNA reads as TGTGCCAGCAGTTACGCCAATTCCTACGAGCAGTACTTC.

CDR3: CASTLGQSQIEFF. CDR3 in DNA: TGTGCCAGCACCCTAGGACAGAGTCAAATAGAGTTCTTC. The chain uses TRBV2 and TRBJ2-1; tentative D call: TRBD1 (6 bases). The V gene lost 7 bases and the J gene lost 14 bases, with 21 bases spanning the gap. In germline, CDR1 is SNHLY, CDR2 FYNNEI. The CDR3 length is 13 residues.

V is TRBV28 and J is TRBJ2-5; weak D call: TRBD2 (6 bases). In germline, CDR1 is MDHEN, CDR2 SYDVKM. Deletions cut 4 bases from V and 1 base from J, with 16 bases between. The CDR3 sequence is 16 residues long. The CDR3 sequence: CASSSPGERGQETQYF. CDR3 DNA: TGTGCCAGCAGTTCCCCGGGGGAAAGGGGCCAAGAGACCCAGTACTTC.

V is TRBV28 and J is TRBJ1-2, with TRBD1 identical over 8 bases. With V trimmed by 5 bases and J by 4 bases, 9 bases remained unmatched. CDR3 length equals 15 residues. CDR1 and CDR2 from the germline V gene are MDHEN and SYDVKM. The CDR3 DNA reads TGTGCCAGCAGTCAAGCGGACAGGGACGTCTATGGCTACACCTTC. This encodes CASSQADRDVYGYTF.

The CDR3 region is CASRGSYGDYNSPLHF. The CDR3, as DNA: TGTGCCAGCAGAGGGTCCTACGGGGACTATAATTCACCCCTCCACTTT. The gene calls are TRBV2 and TRBJ1-6; D call uncertain. This CDR3 has 16 amino acids. The germline gives CDR1 SNHLY, CDR2 FYNNEI. Trimming shortened V by 6 bases and J by 3 bases, and 15 bases separated the two germline ends. Full variable domain (outside the CDR3, taken from reference TRBV2 and TRBJ1-6): EPEVTQTPSHQVTQMGQEVILRCVPISNHLYFYWYRQILGQKVEFLVSFYNNEISEKSEIFDDQFSVERPDGSNFTLKIRSTKLEDSAMYFCASRGSYGDYNSPLHFGNGTRLTVT.

The V call is TRBV12-5, the J call TRBJ2-5; TRBD1 or TRBD2 may be the D gene (5 bases each). The CDR3 consists of 15 residues. Germline V gives CDR1 LGHNT, CDR2 FRNRAP. Deletions cut 6 bases from V and 4 bases from J, with 18 bases between. CDR3 amino acids: CASGELDSVGETQYF. Here the CDR3 DNA reads TGTGCTAGTGGAGAACTAGACAGCGTTGGAGAGACCCAGTACTTC.

The gene calls are TRBV6-5 and TRBJ1-4; the D is unclear. The length of the CDR3 is 13 residues. Germline-derived CDR1 and CDR2 are MNHEY and SVGAGI. Trimming left V 6 bases short and J 6 bases short, with 11 bases between. The CDR3 bases are TGTGCCAGCAGCTTCCAGGAGTATGAAAAACTGTTTTTT. Protein sequence: CASSFQEYEKLFF.

V is TRBV5-1 and J is TRBJ1-1; TRBD1 matches 8 bases. The CDR3 runs 15 residues. The germline CDR1 and CDR2 sequences are SGHRS and YFSETQ. With V trimmed by 1 base and J by 6 bases, 8 bases remained unmatched. CDR3 sequence: CASSLLDRGKAEAFF. Written as DNA, the CDR3 is TGCGCCAGCAGCTTGCTTGACAGGGGCAAGGCTGAAGCTTTCTTT.

The chain has TRBV9 and TRBJ1-2, with D unclear. V lost 1 base to trimming and J lost 8 bases, with 18 bases between them. The germline CDR1 and CDR2 sequences are SGDLS and YYNGEE. The CDR3 sequence is 15 residues long. CDR3 amino acids: CASSVSGSTARGYTF. Here the CDR3 DNA reads TGTGCCAGCAGCGTATCGGGCTCGACGGCCCGCGGCTACACCTTC.

This rearrangement joins TRBV2 to TRBJ1-5; D perhaps matches TRBD1 (5 bases). V lost 7 bases, J lost 6 bases, and 16 bases lay in between. CDR1 is SNHLY, CDR2 FYNNEI, per germline. CDR3 size: 14 residues. In DNA form, the CDR3 reads TGTGCCAGCAATAGACCAGGGAGCGGTCAGCCCCAGCATTTT. Its translation is CASNRPGSGQPQHF.

V is TRBV5-1 and J is TRBJ2-7; D possibly matches TRBD1 or TRBD2 (5 bases each). Per germline, CDR1 SGHRS and CDR2 YFSETQ. V dropped 4 bases and J dropped 1 base, with 18 bases sitting between them. CDR3 size: 16 residues. CDR3 bases: TGCGCCAGCAGCCCGCTTGGGACGCCGAATTCCTACGAGCAGTACTTC. Translating it yields CASSPLGTPNSYEQYF.

This clone appeared a few times. CDR3 in amino acids: CASSPYDRYEQYF. DNA of the CDR3: TGTGCCAGCAGCCCTTACGACAGGTACGAGCAGTACTTC. This chain joins TRBV5-6 and TRBJ2-7; the D gene is possibly TRBD1 (6 bases). Trimming left V 4 bases short and J 4 bases short, with 12 bases between. CDR1 is SGHDT and CDR2 is YYEEEE in the germline V gene. This CDR3 is built from 13 residues.

The chain combines TRBV18 with TRBJ2-3; 14 bases match TRBD2. V lost 2 bases and J lost 7; bases outside the gene matches: 2. The germline gives CDR1 KGHSH, CDR2 LQKENI. The length of the CDR3 is 15 residues. The CDR3 DNA follows: TGTGCCAGCTCACCAGGGACTAGCGGGAGAAATACGCAGTATTTT. Amino acid sequence: CASSPGTSGRNTQYF.

V is TRBV7-6 and J is TRBJ2-7; 7 nucleotides agree with TRBD2. From germline, CDR1 is SGHVS and CDR2 FNYEAQ. This CDR3 spans 12 amino acids. J lost 6 bases, V lost 11 bases, and 10 bases had no gene match. The chain's CDR3 is CASGAGVLEQYF. CDR3 coding DNA: TGTGCCTCGGGCGCGGGAGTTCTCGAGCAGTACTTC. The whole variable domain, remainder taken from reference TRBV7-6 and TRBJ2-7, is GAGVSQSPRYKVTKRGQDVALRCDPISGHVSLYWYRQALGQGPEFLTYFNYEAQQDKSGLPNDRFSAERPEGSISTLTIQRTEQRDSAMYRCASGAGVLEQYFGPGTRLTVT.

The chain couples TRBV7-3 to TRBJ2-7, with 8 bases lining up with TRBD2. J gave up 12 bases and V 5 bases, and 12 bases lay outside the gene matches. The V gene's germline CDR1 is SGHTA and CDR2 FQGTGA. The CDR3 totals 13 residues. The CDR3 nucleotides are TGTGCCAGCAGCCTTCAACAGGGACTAGAGTCGTACTTC. Residues: CASSLQQGLESYF. Combining the CDR3 with reference TRBV7-3 and TRBJ2-7 gives the whole variable domain GAGVSQTPSNKVTEKGKYVELRCDPISGHTALYWYRQSLGQGPEFLIYFQGTGAADDSGLPNDRFFAVRPEGSVSTLKIQRTERGDSAVYLCASSLQQGLESYFGPGTRLTVT.

The rearrangement uses TRBV14 and TRBJ1-6; weak D call: TRBD1 (5 bases). The length of the CDR3 is 13 residues. CDR1 SGHDN and CDR2 FVKESK come from the germline V gene. V lost 3 bases to trimming and J lost 6 bases, with 6 bases between them. The DNA for the CDR3 is TGTGCCAGCAGCCAGGGGGTTAATTCACCCCTCCACTTT. Protein product: CASSQGVNSPLHF.

The chain links TRBV18 to TRBJ1-2; weak D call: TRBD1 (6 bases). In germline, CDR1 is KGHSH, CDR2 LQKENI. CDR3 length: 14 residues. Deletions cut 3 bases from V and 8 bases from J, with 16 bases between. CDR3 residues: CASSPSRGLEGYTF. In DNA form, the CDR3 reads TGTGCCAGCTCACCTTCTCGGGGGCTAGAGGGCTACACCTTC.

V is TRBV19 and J is TRBJ2-7; no clear D. V gave up 5 bases and J gave up 5 bases, with 16 bases separating them. CDR1 and CDR2 from the germline V gene are LNHDA and SQIVND (reference sequence). The CDR3 sequence is 14 residues long. CDR3 coding DNA: TGTGCCAGTAGTCGGCGGCAGAAGGTCGACGAGCAGTACTTC. It encodes CASSRRQKVDEQYF.

The chain combines TRBV9 with TRBJ1-2; 12 bases align to TRBD1. CDR1 SGDLS and CDR2 YYNGEE come from the germline V gene. Germline trimming cut 0 bases from V and 6 bases from J; bases unmatched to any gene: 3. CDR3 length: 15 amino acids. This CDR3 is CASSVARDRGHGYTF. The CDR3 region has the DNA TGTGCCAGCAGCGTAGCGAGGGACAGGGGGCATGGCTACACCTTC.